This T cell receptor beta chain was found in a study of a mutant IDH1 vaccine in newly diagnosed glioma. Overall study: A roughly 60% male, around 38% female split and a mean age of around 41 years characterized treated patients.

This clone was counted a single time. What it binds is unknown. V lost 7 bases to trimming and J lost 3 bases; unmatched junction nucleotides: 5. The length of the CDR3 is 13 residues. Germline V gene lookup returns CDR1 MDHEN and CDR2 SYDVKM. Study findings and constraints: Pseudoprogression looked unconnected to shifts in top peripheral T cell clonotypes.

TCRdb's copy holds only in-frame clones and misses some; the assay was immunoSEQ multiplex PCR. This table holds about 46,000 clones, roughly 92% found once. Time point denoted: week 35, safety follow-up. Doses comprised 300 ug of mutant IDH1 20-mer peptide each, plus topical imiquimod. New astrocytomas of WHO grade 3 or 4 that were IDH1-mutant and ATRX-lost were found in the donors. This rearrangement joins TRBV28 to TRBJ2-5, with TRBD1 identical over 7 bases. The sample was PBMCs, taken from a glioma patient whose treatment included an IDH1 peptide vaccine. The sequence came from a man between 50 and 59 years old with glioma. The CDR3 DNA reads as TGTGCCAGCACGGGACAGCTTAAAGAGACCCAGTACTTC. This sequence encodes CASTGQLKETQYF.